This T cell receptor (beta chain) was found in a study of identical twins. TCRdb re-derived calls from the 5' RACE reads in MiXCR, one entry per CDR3 protein. Among roughly 540,000 distinct CDR3 sequences listed, around 20% were seen once. Points on this clonotype: What it binds is not known.

CDR3 length equals 16 residues. V was cut by 5 bases and J by 1 base, with 18 bases left in between. Germline V gene sequence: CDR1 MDHEN, CDR2 SYDVKM. Whole-study findings and limits: Clonotypes of the beta chain that were abundant in cord blood carried fewer insertions (memory repertoires showed none).

This sample was also put to use in a study of T cells expressing NK-cell markers.

The gene calls are TRBV28 and TRBJ2-7, with no clear D. Sequenced: CD4+ T cells sorted from blood. This sequence originates from a woman aged 18 to 35 in good health. In DNA, the CDR3 is TGTGCCAGCAGTAGGCCCTTTTTGGGCGGTTCCTACGAGCAGTACTTC. The encoded protein is CASSRPFLGGSYEQYF.